This is a list of T cell receptor beta chains from one sample in a study of blood T cells in healthy people across ages. TCRdb independently ran MiXCR on the 5' RACE reads; one entry per CDR3 protein. The data hold about 1.8 million distinct CDR3 sequences, with approximately 50% observed a single time. Sequences were obtained from blood. These receptors were obtained from a woman between 40 and 55 years old in good health. Both conserved end residues are part of each CDR3. D genes are given only for firm matches. Size tells how often a clone was seen (once, few, many) or the class of an expanded clone, and some rows leave it out.

D gene: TRBD2
clone size: -
V gene: TRBV5-1
J gene: TRBJ2-7
CDR3 protein: CASSSLGLAGDRPGYQQYF
CDR3 DNA: TGCGCCAGCAGCTCCTTGGGGCTAGCGGGGGACCGTCCTGGCTACCAGCAGTACTTC

D gene: TRBD2
clone size: many
V gene: TRBV10-2
J gene: TRBJ2-1
CDR3 protein: CASRDLGGVGNEQFF
CDR3 DNA: TGCGCCAGCAGGGACTTGGGGGGGGTGGGTAATGAGCAGTTCTTC

D gene: TRBD2
clone size: -
V gene: TRBV7-2
J gene: TRBJ2-1
CDR3 protein: CASSLAVAGGPYNEQFF
CDR3 DNA: TGTGCCAGCAGCTTAGCGGTAGCGGGGGGCCCCTACAATGAGCAGTTCTTC

D gene: TRBD2
clone size: -
V gene: TRBV10-2
J gene: TRBJ2-3
CDR3 protein: CASFSAGGPTDTQYF
CDR3 DNA: TGCGCCAGTTTTTCTGCGGGGGGGCCCACAGATACGCAGTATTTT

D gene: TRBD2
clone size: -
V gene: TRBV6-5
J gene: TRBJ2-3
CDR3 protein: CASSYYLAGASTDTQYF
CDR3 DNA: TGTGCCAGCAGTTACTACCTAGCGGGGGCTAGCACAGATACGCAGTATTTT

D gene: -
clone size: -
V gene: TRBV15
J gene: TRBJ2-5
CDR3 protein: CATQDGETQYF
CDR3 DNA: TGTGCCACCCAGGACGGAGAGACCCAGTACTTC

D gene: -
clone size: few
V gene: TRBV19
J gene: TRBJ1-5
CDR3 protein: CASSTGTRSSNQPQHF
CDR3 DNA: TGTGCCAGTAGTACGGGGACACGATCTAGCAATCAGCCCCAGCATTTT

D gene: -
clone size: -
V gene: TRBV6-2/TRBV6-3
J gene: TRBJ2-7
CDR3 protein: CASSYSNNSYPYEQYF
CDR3 DNA: TGTGCCAGCAGTTACTCGAACAACAGCTACCCCTACGAGCAGTACTTC

D gene: TRBD2
clone size: -
V gene: TRBV11-1
J gene: TRBJ2-5
CDR3 protein: CASSSGTSGGTQETQYF
CDR3 DNA: TGTGCCAGCAGCTCAGGGACTAGCGGGGGAACTCAAGAGACCCAGTACTTC

D gene: -
clone size: few
V gene: TRBV6-6
J gene: TRBJ2-1
CDR3 protein: CASSYSASVPYNEQFF
CDR3 DNA: TGTGCCAGCAGTTACTCGGCTAGTGTTCCCTACAATGAGCAGTTCTTC

D gene: -
clone size: -
V gene: TRBV4-1
J gene: TRBJ2-7
CDR3 protein: CASSQDSRFYEQYF
CDR3 DNA: TGCGCCAGCAGCCAAGACTCCCGTTTCTACGAGCAGTACTTC

D gene: -
clone size: -
V gene: TRBV6-5
J gene: TRBJ1-2
CDR3 protein: CASRPGWGANYGYTF
CDR3 DNA: TGTGCCAGCCGTCCGGGGTGGGGCGCTAACTATGGCTACACCTTC

D gene: -
clone size: -
V gene: TRBV15
J gene: TRBJ1-2
CDR3 protein: CATSAPPITGYTF
CDR3 DNA: TGTGCCACCAGTGCGCCTCCAATCACTGGCTACACCTTC

D gene: TRBD2
clone size: -
V gene: TRBV7-6
J gene: TRBJ2-5
CDR3 protein: CASSFRPQLAGEDQETQYF
CDR3 DNA: TGTGCCAGCAGCTTCCGTCCTCAATTAGCGGGGGAAGACCAAGAGACCCAGTACTTC

D gene: -
clone size: few
V gene: TRBV6-6
J gene: TRBJ2-5
CDR3 protein: CATLTGSQETQYF
CDR3 DNA: TGTGCCACCTTAACAGGGAGTCAAGAGACCCAGTACTTC

D gene: -
clone size: many
V gene: TRBV7-2
J gene: TRBJ2-5
CDR3 protein: CASSLGGPQETQYF
CDR3 DNA: TGCGCCAGCAGCTTGGGGGGACCCCAAGAGACCCAGTACTTC

D gene: TRBD1
clone size: -
V gene: TRBV20-1
J gene: TRBJ2-5
CDR3 protein: CSARDTRGQDKEQYF
CDR3 DNA: TGCAGTGCTAGAGATACGCGAGGACAGGACAAGGAGCAGTACTTC

D gene: TRBD2
clone size: -
V gene: TRBV5-4
J gene: TRBJ2-5
CDR3 protein: CASSLALGSGGQETQYF
CDR3 DNA: TGTGCCAGCAGCTTGGCCCTGGGTAGCGGGGGCCAAGAGACCCAGTACTTC

D gene: -
clone size: -
V gene: TRBV5-1
J gene: TRBJ1-5
CDR3 protein: CASSLGAGDPETQHF
CDR3 DNA: TGCGCCAGCAGCTTGGGGGCCGGGGACCCCGAAACCCAGCATTTT

D gene: TRBD1
clone size: -
V gene: TRBV5-5
J gene: TRBJ2-1
CDR3 protein: CASGSYRTGGNNEQFF
CDR3 DNA: TGTGCCAGCGGCTCCTACAGGACAGGGGGAAATAATGAGCAGTTCTTC

D gene: TRBD2
clone size: few
V gene: TRBV7-2
J gene: TRBJ2-1
CDR3 protein: CASSPPRTSGTREQFF
CDR3 DNA: TGTGCCAGCAGTCCCCCGCGTACTAGTGGGACTAGGGAGCAGTTCTTC

D gene: TRBD2
clone size: few
V gene: TRBV27
J gene: TRBJ2-5
CDR3 protein: CASSHRLAGVYPQETQYF
CDR3 DNA: TGTGCCAGCAGCCACCGACTAGCGGGGGTCTACCCCCAAGAGACCCAGTACTTC

D gene: -
clone size: -
V gene: TRBV7-2
J gene: TRBJ2-5
CDR3 protein: CASSRPGRVETQYF
CDR3 DNA: TGTGCCAGCAGCCGCCCCGGCAGGGTAGAGACCCAGTACTTC

D gene: -
clone size: -
V gene: TRBV24-1
J gene: TRBJ2-1
CDR3 protein: CATSDFRGGSYNEQFF
CDR3 DNA: TGTGCCACCAGTGATTTCCGGGGAGGCTCCTACAATGAGCAGTTCTTC

D gene: TRBD1
clone size: -
V gene: TRBV5-1
J gene: TRBJ1-6
CDR3 protein: CASSLSPATGLTSPLHF
CDR3 DNA: TGCGCCAGCAGCTTGTCCCCAGCGACAGGGCTTACCTCACCCCTCCACTTT

D gene: -
clone size: few
V gene: TRBV7-3
J gene: TRBJ2-5
CDR3 protein: CASSLGKLQNQETQYF
CDR3 DNA: TGTGCCAGCAGCTTGGGGAAGCTTCAGAACCAAGAGACCCAGTACTTC

D gene: TRBD1
clone size: -
V gene: TRBV19
J gene: TRBJ2-5
CDR3 protein: CASKGAVGTQYF
CDR3 DNA: TGTGCCAGTAAGGGGGCAGTAGGGACCCAGTACTTC

D gene: TRBD1
clone size: -
V gene: TRBV27
J gene: TRBJ1-2
CDR3 protein: CASSLSPGGWSGYTF
CDR3 DNA: TGTGCCAGCAGTTTATCTCCAGGGGGTTGGTCGGGCTACACCTTC

D gene: -
clone size: -
V gene: TRBV7-9
J gene: TRBJ1-2
CDR3 protein: CASSLAPEGGYYGYTF
CDR3 DNA: TGTGCCAGCAGCTTAGCGCCTGAGGGCGGGTACTATGGCTACACCTTC

D gene: -
clone size: few
V gene: TRBV20-1
J gene: TRBJ2-3
CDR3 protein: CSAEAGQRTQYF
CDR3 DNA: TGCAGTGCGGAAGCGGGCCAACGTACGCAGTATTTT

D gene: -
clone size: -
V gene: TRBV6-2/TRBV6-3
J gene: TRBJ2-2
CDR3 protein: CATRGGSPTAPGTGELFF
CDR3 DNA: TGTGCCACTCGCGGTGGATCTCCGACGGCCCCGGGCACCGGGGAGCTGTTTTTT

D gene: -
clone size: -
V gene: TRBV7-6
J gene: TRBJ2-7
CDR3 protein: CASSFGLGEGSYEQYF
CDR3 DNA: TGTGCCAGCAGCTTTGGGCTCGGTGAGGGCTCCTACGAGCAGTACTTC

D gene: -
clone size: -
V gene: TRBV9
J gene: TRBJ2-4
CDR3 protein: CASSVGGAQNIQYF
CDR3 DNA: TGTGCCAGCAGCGTAGGGGGGGCCCAAAACATTCAGTACTTC

D gene: TRBD1
clone size: few
V gene: TRBV28
J gene: TRBJ1-6
CDR3 protein: CASSFRQGSPLHF
CDR3 DNA: TGTGCCAGCAGTTTTCGACAGGGTTCACCCCTCCACTTT

D gene: TRBD2
clone size: -
V gene: TRBV20-1
J gene: TRBJ2-5
CDR3 protein: CSAYSGGAETQYF
CDR3 DNA: TGCAGTGCGTATAGCGGGGGAGCAGAGACCCAGTACTTC

D gene: -
clone size: many
V gene: TRBV25-1
J gene: TRBJ2-7
CDR3 protein: CASSRLNEQYF
CDR3 DNA: TGTGCCAGCAGTAGATTGAACGAGCAGTACTTC

D gene: -
clone size: -
V gene: TRBV28
J gene: TRBJ1-6
CDR3 protein: CASHDPYNSPLHF
CDR3 DNA: TGTGCCAGCCACGACCCCTATAATTCACCCCTCCACTTT

D gene: TRBD1
clone size: -
V gene: TRBV5-4
J gene: TRBJ2-5
CDR3 protein: CASSLYGTGDEETQYF
CDR3 DNA: TGTGCCAGCAGCCTGTACGGGACAGGGGATGAAGAGACCCAGTACTTC

D gene: -
clone size: -
V gene: TRBV20-1
J gene: TRBJ2-1
CDR3 protein: CSAPYQGEQFF
CDR3 DNA: TGCAGTGCTCCTTACCAGGGTGAGCAGTTCTTC

D gene: -
clone size: -
V gene: TRBV20-1
J gene: TRBJ2-1
CDR3 protein: CSAIPGLNNEQFF
CDR3 DNA: TGCAGTGCTATACCGGGACTCAACAATGAGCAGTTCTTC

D gene: -
clone size: -
V gene: TRBV12-3/TRBV12-4
J gene: TRBJ2-6
CDR3 protein: CASRFPGLSSGANVLTF
CDR3 DNA: TGTGCCAGCAGGTTCCCGGGACTGAGCTCTGGGGCCAACGTCCTGACTTTC

D gene: -
clone size: few
V gene: TRBV7-2
J gene: TRBJ2-4
CDR3 protein: CASSLGIAAKNIQYF
CDR3 DNA: TGTGCCAGCAGCTTAGGAATAGCAGCCAAAAACATTCAGTACTTC

D gene: TRBD2
clone size: few
V gene: TRBV4-2
J gene: TRBJ2-4
CDR3 protein: CASSPLAGAKNIQYF
CDR3 DNA: TGTGCCAGCAGCCCCCTAGCGGGGGCCAAAAACATTCAGTACTTC

D gene: -
clone size: once
V gene: TRBV7-7
J gene: TRBJ2-5
CDR3 protein: CASSLSKHREETQYF
CDR3 DNA: TGTGCCAGCAGCTTATCGAAACACCGGGAGGAGACCCAGTACTTC

D gene: -
clone size: -
V gene: TRBV7-8
J gene: TRBJ2-5
CDR3 protein: CASSLNADSGVRETQYF
CDR3 DNA: TGTGCCAGCAGCTTGAACGCCGACTCGGGGGTTAGGGAGACCCAGTACTTC

D gene: -
clone size: -
V gene: TRBV5-1
J gene: TRBJ2-6
CDR3 protein: CASSRLQGFSGANVLTF
CDR3 DNA: TGCGCCAGCAGCAGGTTACAGGGTTTTAGTGGGGCCAACGTCCTGACTTTC

D gene: TRBD1
clone size: -
V gene: TRBV4-3
J gene: TRBJ2-7
CDR3 protein: CTSSPDRGSYEQYF
CDR3 DNA: TGCACCAGCAGCCCGGACAGGGGAAGCTACGAGCAGTACTTC

D gene: -
clone size: -
V gene: TRBV6-2/TRBV6-3
J gene: TRBJ1-1
CDR3 protein: CASRRSGASHTEAFF
CDR3 DNA: TGTGCCAGCAGAAGGTCAGGGGCCTCCCACACTGAAGCTTTCTTT

D gene: TRBD2
clone size: -
V gene: TRBV20-1
J gene: TRBJ2-3
CDR3 protein: CSADGAGDGTDTQYF
CDR3 DNA: TGCAGTGCCGACGGAGCGGGGGATGGCACAGATACGCAGTATTTT

D gene: -
clone size: -
V gene: TRBV13
J gene: TRBJ2-3
CDR3 protein: CASSPRKEVTDTQYF
CDR3 DNA: TGTGCCAGCAGCCCCCGAAAAGAGGTCACAGATACGCAGTATTTT

D gene: -
clone size: many
V gene: TRBV7-2
J gene: TRBJ2-5
CDR3 protein: CASSLSSSPMETQYF
CDR3 DNA: TGTGCCAGCAGCTTATCATCTAGCCCCATGGAGACCCAGTACTTC

D gene: -
clone size: once
V gene: TRBV29-1
J gene: TRBJ2-5
CDR3 protein: CSVEPPSAVEQYF
CDR3 DNA: TGCAGCGTTGAACCCCCCTCAGCGGTTGAGCAGTACTTC

D gene: TRBD1
clone size: once
V gene: TRBV15
J gene: TRBJ2-5
CDR3 protein: CATSKGGTGRGTQYF
CDR3 DNA: TGTGCCACCAGCAAAGGAGGGACAGGGCGAGGGACCCAGTACTTC

D gene: -
clone size: -
V gene: TRBV12-3/TRBV12-4
J gene: TRBJ1-2
CDR3 protein: CASSSLGGRYGYTF
CDR3 DNA: TGTGCCAGCAGTTCATTGGGGGGCCGATATGGCTACACCTTC